This T cell receptor beta chain emerged from a study of cytomegalovirus exposure and HLA in healthy donors. The overall study: About 80 million unique TCRs from HLA-typed donors were held in an early data release. Study findings and constraints: A likely sequencing artifact accounted for one observed cluster of highly shared sequence variants. Based on reports, TCR beta sequences accurately predicted HLA-A and HLA-B alleles for most subjects. One variant, a missense change in DCLRE1C, was linked in a later analysis to TCR beta V- and J-gene trimming.

PCR amplification relied on 60 Vbeta primers (plus 13 Jbeta primers). Libraries were prepared by immunoSEQ multiplex PCR; TCRdb keeps only in-frame clonotypes and omits some of them. The table shows tens of thousands of clones, with about 84% occurring only once. The CDR3 consists of 16 residues. Germline CDR1 is SGHTS and CDR2 is YDEGEE. J lost 2 bases, V lost 4 bases, and 5 bases had no gene match. In the case of this clone: Its antigen is as yet unknown.

This chain uses TRBV5-8 with TRBJ2-5; 13 bases line up with TRBD2. The sequence was obtained from a man aged 30 to 45 in good health and CMV-seronegative. Sequenced input: PBMCs. CDR3 loop: CASSSGGLAGQETQYF. The CDR3 nucleotides read TGTGCCAGCAGCAGTGGGGGACTAGCGGGACAAGAGACCCAGTACTTC. The variable domain in full, completed from reference TRBV5-8 and TRBJ2-5, reads EAGVTQSPTHLIKTRGQQATLRCSPISGHTSVYWYQQALGLGLQFLLWYDEGEERNRGNFPPRFSGRQFPNYSSELNVNALELEDSALYLCASSSGGLAGQETQYFGPGTRLLVL.